A selection of T cell receptor beta chains follows, all from one sample in a study of blood T cell repertoires in COVID-19. The table came from immunoSEQ multiplex PCR; TCRdb's copy has only in-frame clones and leaves some out. The repertoire has approximately 200,000 clones, about 80% of them found once; the top ten carry around 2.7%. Sequencing was done on a sample of peripheral blood. These receptors came from a woman in her 30s who had recovered from COVID-19. The CDR3 runs from the conserved cysteine through the conserved F or W. A D gene is named only where the DNA matches it firmly. Only some rows state a clone size, as once, few, many or a class for expanded clones.

abundance: few; v_gene: TRBV6-6; d_gene: TRBD1; j_gene: TRBJ2-7; CDR3nt: TGTGCCAGCACCGAAAGGTTCGTCCAGGGGGCCCACGAGCAGTACTTC; CDR3aa: CASTERFVQGAHEQYF
abundance: .; v_gene: TRBV9; d_gene: TRBD1; j_gene: TRBJ1-2; CDR3nt: TGTGCCAGCAGCGATTGGGACAGGGACTACACCTTC; CDR3aa: CASSDWDRDYTF
abundance: .; v_gene: TRBV28; d_gene: TRBD1; j_gene: TRBJ1-1; CDR3nt: TGTGCCACCCTCCCTCCGACAGGGGGCGCATACACTGAAGCTTTCTTT; CDR3aa: CATLPPTGGAYTEAFF
abundance: .; v_gene: TRBV3-1/TRBV3-2; d_gene: .; j_gene: TRBJ2-2; CDR3nt: TGTGCCAGCAGCCAACGGGAGAGGGCCGGGGAGCTGTTTTTT; CDR3aa: CASSQRERAGELFF
abundance: .; v_gene: TRBV9; d_gene: .; j_gene: TRBJ2-4; CDR3nt: TGTGCCAGCAGCGTACGACAGTTGGGGTACATTCAGTACTTC; CDR3aa: CASSVRQLGYIQYF
abundance: .; v_gene: TRBV10-3; d_gene: .; j_gene: TRBJ2-5; CDR3nt: TGTGCCATCAGTGAAGAGGCACGGGAGACCCAGTACTTC; CDR3aa: CAISEEARETQYF
abundance: .; v_gene: TRBV29-1; d_gene: .; j_gene: TRBJ1-4; CDR3nt: TGCAGCGCCCGCCGGCAGGGCGGTGAAAAACTGTTTTTT; CDR3aa: CSARRQGGEKLFF
abundance: .; v_gene: TRBV5-1; d_gene: TRBD1; j_gene: TRBJ2-7; CDR3nt: TGCGCCAGCAGCTTGGCGGCAGGGGGCACCTACGAGCAGTACTTC; CDR3aa: CASSLAAGGTYEQYF
abundance: .; v_gene: TRBV30; d_gene: TRBD1; j_gene: TRBJ2-3; CDR3nt: TGTGCCTGGAGTCGGACAGGGGGCTCCACAGATACGCAGTATTTT; CDR3aa: CAWSRTGGSTDTQYF
abundance: .; v_gene: TRBV6-1; d_gene: TRBD1; j_gene: TRBJ1-4; CDR3nt: TGTGCCAGCAGTGTAGCCGACAGGGGACTGTTTTTT; CDR3aa: CASSVADRGLFF
abundance: .; v_gene: TRBV5-1; d_gene: .; j_gene: TRBJ2-1; CDR3nt: TGCGCCAGCAGCTCCCCTCAGGGTTATGAGCAGTTCTTC; CDR3aa: CASSSPQGYEQFF
abundance: .; v_gene: TRBV24-1; d_gene: .; j_gene: TRBJ2-3; CDR3nt: TGTGCCACCAGTGCCCGGCGGAGCACAGATACGCAGTATTTT; CDR3aa: CATSARRSTDTQYF
abundance: .; v_gene: TRBV19; d_gene: TRBD2; j_gene: TRBJ2-2; CDR3nt: TGTGCCAGTAGTTCTAGCGGGAGGGGAACCGGGGAGCTGTTTTTT; CDR3aa: CASSSSGRGTGELFF
abundance: .; v_gene: TRBV7-9; d_gene: TRBD2; j_gene: TRBJ2-1; CDR3nt: TGTGCCAGCAGGGGACTAGCGGGAGAACACAATGAGCAGTTCTTC; CDR3aa: CASRGLAGEHNEQFF
abundance: .; v_gene: TRBV6-1; d_gene: .; j_gene: TRBJ2-3; CDR3nt: TGTGCCAGCAGTGAAGGTGTGTCAGAAAGCACAGATACGCAGTATTTT; CDR3aa: CASSEGVSESTDTQYF
abundance: .; v_gene: TRBV28; d_gene: TRBD1; j_gene: TRBJ1-1; CDR3nt: TGTGCCAGCAGTTTCCCGGGGACAGGGACAGCTTTCTTT; CDR3aa: CASSFPGTGTAFF
abundance: .; v_gene: TRBV4-1; d_gene: TRBD1; j_gene: TRBJ2-1; CDR3nt: TGCGCCAGCAGCCCTGGACAGGGCCCGTACAATGAGCAGTTCTTC; CDR3aa: CASSPGQGPYNEQFF
abundance: .; v_gene: TRBV10-3; d_gene: TRBD1; j_gene: TRBJ1-2; CDR3nt: TGTGCCATCAGTGAGTCGACAGGGGTTAAGGGGGGCTACACCTTC; CDR3aa: CAISESTGVKGGYTF
abundance: .; v_gene: TRBV29-1; d_gene: TRBD1; j_gene: TRBJ1-6; CDR3nt: TGCAGCGTTGGAGGACAGGGCACGGAGTCACCCCTCCACTTT; CDR3aa: CSVGGQGTESPLHF
abundance: .; v_gene: TRBV19; d_gene: TRBD1; j_gene: TRBJ1-1; CDR3nt: TGTGCCAGTATGGGGAGACAGGGGTTAAACACTGAAGCTTTCTTT; CDR3aa: CASMGRQGLNTEAFF
abundance: .; v_gene: TRBV9; d_gene: .; j_gene: TRBJ2-1; CDR3nt: TGTGCCAGCAGCGTAAGAGGGGAGGTAGGGTCGGAAGAGCAGTTCTTC; CDR3aa: CASSVRGEVGSEEQFF
abundance: .; v_gene: TRBV6-5; d_gene: TRBD2; j_gene: TRBJ2-1; CDR3nt: TGTGCCAGCAGGTGGGGGGCTAGCGGGAGTAATGAGCAGTTCTTC; CDR3aa: CASRWGASGSNEQFF
abundance: .; v_gene: TRBV6-4; d_gene: .; j_gene: TRBJ2-3; CDR3nt: TGTGCCAGCAGTGACGACGGGAGCACAGATACGCAGTATTTT; CDR3aa: CASSDDGSTDTQYF
abundance: .; v_gene: TRBV19; d_gene: TRBD1; j_gene: TRBJ2-1; CDR3nt: TGTGCCAGTACCCGGTGGCAGGGGGCCTACAATGAGCAGTTCTTC; CDR3aa: CASTRWQGAYNEQFF
abundance: .; v_gene: TRBV7-9; d_gene: .; j_gene: TRBJ2-7; CDR3nt: TGTGCCAGCAGCTTAGGTTCGCGGGTAAGCGAGCAGTACTTC; CDR3aa: CASSLGSRVSEQYF
abundance: .; v_gene: TRBV9; d_gene: TRBD2; j_gene: TRBJ2-1; CDR3nt: TGTGCCAGCCAGCGGGGCGGGAGTAATGAGCAGTTCTTC; CDR3aa: CASQRGGSNEQFF
abundance: .; v_gene: TRBV7-8; d_gene: .; j_gene: TRBJ1-5; CDR3nt: TGTGCCAGCAGCTCGCGGGATGATCAGCCCCAGCATTTT; CDR3aa: CASSSRDDQPQHF
abundance: .; v_gene: TRBV19; d_gene: .; j_gene: TRBJ2-7; CDR3nt: TGTGCCAGTAGCGGGGGACTTTACGAGCAGTACTTC; CDR3aa: CASSGGLYEQYF
abundance: few; v_gene: TRBV27; d_gene: .; j_gene: TRBJ1-4; CDR3nt: TGTGCCAGCAGTTCTGGGCAGAATCAAGGAAAACTGTTTTTT; CDR3aa: CASSSGQNQGKLFF
abundance: .; v_gene: TRBV29-1; d_gene: TRBD1; j_gene: TRBJ2-7; CDR3nt: TGCAGCGTTGAGTTGACAGGGTCCTCCGAGCAGTACTTC; CDR3aa: CSVELTGSSEQYF
abundance: .; v_gene: TRBV3-1/TRBV3-2; d_gene: TRBD2; j_gene: TRBJ2-6; CDR3nt: TGTGCCAGCAGCCAAGATGGAAGGGTAATAGCGGGAGGTGGGGCCAACGTCCTGACTTTC; CDR3aa: CASSQDGRVIAGGGANVLTF
abundance: once; v_gene: TRBV6-5; d_gene: .; j_gene: TRBJ1-6; CDR3nt: TGTGCCAGCAGTTACGTCTCAATCGGAGGAAGCTCACCCCTCCACTTT; CDR3aa: CASSYVSIGGSSPLHF
abundance: .; v_gene: TRBV7-9; d_gene: TRBD2; j_gene: TRBJ2-2; CDR3nt: TGTGCCAGCAGACCACCCCGACTAGCGGGAGACACCGGGGAGCTGTTTTTT; CDR3aa: CASRPPRLAGDTGELFF
abundance: .; v_gene: TRBV9; d_gene: TRBD2; j_gene: TRBJ2-7; CDR3nt: TGTGCCAGCAGCCCGGGACTAGCGGGCCTCTACGAGCAGTACTTC; CDR3aa: CASSPGLAGLYEQYF
abundance: .; v_gene: TRBV9; d_gene: TRBD2; j_gene: TRBJ2-1; CDR3nt: TGTGCCAGCAGCGTAGCGGGCGGGAGCGTTGATGAGCAGTTCTTC; CDR3aa: CASSVAGGSVDEQFF
abundance: .; v_gene: TRBV28; d_gene: .; j_gene: TRBJ1-4; CDR3nt: TGTGCCAGCGGGGGGACGTTGGGGGAAAAACTGTTTTTT; CDR3aa: CASGGTLGEKLFF
abundance: .; v_gene: TRBV30; d_gene: .; j_gene: TRBJ1-4; CDR3nt: TGTGCCTGGAGTGTAGGAGCAGAAAAACTGTTTTTT; CDR3aa: CAWSVGAEKLFF
abundance: .; v_gene: TRBV5-1; d_gene: .; j_gene: TRBJ2-3; CDR3nt: TGCGCCACCCTAGTATCTGGGTCAGTTACGCAGTATTTT; CDR3aa: CATLVSGSVTQYF
abundance: .; v_gene: TRBV6-5; d_gene: TRBD1; j_gene: TRBJ1-1; CDR3nt: TGTGCCAGCGGCCGGGACAGGGGCAACACTGAAGCTTTCTTT; CDR3aa: CASGRDRGNTEAFF
abundance: .; v_gene: TRBV9; d_gene: TRBD2; j_gene: TRBJ2-1; CDR3nt: TGTGCCAGCAGCGTAGACGGGGGGACTAGCGCCCATGAGCAGTTCTTC; CDR3aa: CASSVDGGTSAHEQFF
abundance: once; v_gene: TRBV7-9; d_gene: TRBD1; j_gene: TRBJ1-5; CDR3nt: TGTGCCAGCGGTCCGGACAGGGCGATCAATCAGCCCCAGCATTTT; CDR3aa: CASGPDRAINQPQHF
abundance: .; v_gene: TRBV29-1; d_gene: TRBD1; j_gene: TRBJ1-1; CDR3nt: TGCAGCGCGACAGGGCTCGTGAACACTGAAGCTTTCTTT; CDR3aa: CSATGLVNTEAFF
abundance: .; v_gene: TRBV5-1; d_gene: .; j_gene: TRBJ2-3; CDR3nt: TGCGCCAGCAGCTTGGGACTGGGTGTGAGCACAGATACGCAGTATTTT; CDR3aa: CASSLGLGVSTDTQYF
abundance: .; v_gene: TRBV28; d_gene: .; j_gene: TRBJ2-5; CDR3nt: TGTGCCAGCAGTTTATTAGGAGCAGAAGAGACCCAGTACTTC; CDR3aa: CASSLLGAEETQYF
abundance: .; v_gene: TRBV28; d_gene: TRBD1; j_gene: TRBJ1-6; CDR3nt: TGTGCCAGCAGTTTCGAACAGGGGACAGGAGGATCACCCCTCCACTTT; CDR3aa: CASSFEQGTGGSPLHF
abundance: .; v_gene: TRBV5-1; d_gene: .; j_gene: TRBJ1-1; CDR3nt: TGCGCCAGCAGCTTTTCAGGCAAGGCTTTCTTT; CDR3aa: CASSFSGKAFF
abundance: .; v_gene: TRBV5-1; d_gene: TRBD2; j_gene: TRBJ2-5; CDR3nt: TGCGCCAGCCAACGGCACGAGAGACTAGCGACCGTGGGGGAGACCCAGTACTTC; CDR3aa: CASQRHERLATVGETQYF
abundance: .; v_gene: TRBV7-3; d_gene: TRBD1; j_gene: TRBJ2-5; CDR3nt: TGTGCCAGCAGCTTAAGCCCCAGGGGGACCCAAGAGACCCAGTACTTC; CDR3aa: CASSLSPRGTQETQYF
abundance: .; v_gene: TRBV7-9; d_gene: TRBD1; j_gene: TRBJ1-2; CDR3nt: TGTGCCAGCAGCCTGGGACAGGGGAACTATGGCTACACCTTC; CDR3aa: CASSLGQGNYGYTF
abundance: .; v_gene: TRBV13; d_gene: TRBD1; j_gene: TRBJ2-7; CDR3nt: TGTGCCAGCAGCTTAGGGGGACAGGGGAGCTACGAGCAGTACTTC; CDR3aa: CASSLGGQGSYEQYF
abundance: .; v_gene: TRBV9; d_gene: .; j_gene: TRBJ1-1; CDR3nt: TGTGCCAGCGGAAGGGAGATGAACACTGAAGCTTTCTTT; CDR3aa: CASGREMNTEAFF
abundance: .; v_gene: TRBV4-1; d_gene: .; j_gene: TRBJ2-1; CDR3nt: TGCGCCAGCAGCCAAGATCGGTATACCGGCTCCTACAATGAGCAGTTCTTC; CDR3aa: CASSQDRYTGSYNEQFF
abundance: .; v_gene: TRBV19; d_gene: .; j_gene: TRBJ2-4; CDR3nt: TGTGCCAGTAGTCAGGCCGGGCATAGGGGGGCCAAAAACATTCAGTACTTC; CDR3aa: CASSQAGHRGAKNIQYF
abundance: once; v_gene: TRBV7-8; d_gene: .; j_gene: TRBJ1-5; CDR3nt: TGTGCCAGCAGCTTAGCAGCTTATAGCAATCAGCCCCAGCATTTT; CDR3aa: CASSLAAYSNQPQHF